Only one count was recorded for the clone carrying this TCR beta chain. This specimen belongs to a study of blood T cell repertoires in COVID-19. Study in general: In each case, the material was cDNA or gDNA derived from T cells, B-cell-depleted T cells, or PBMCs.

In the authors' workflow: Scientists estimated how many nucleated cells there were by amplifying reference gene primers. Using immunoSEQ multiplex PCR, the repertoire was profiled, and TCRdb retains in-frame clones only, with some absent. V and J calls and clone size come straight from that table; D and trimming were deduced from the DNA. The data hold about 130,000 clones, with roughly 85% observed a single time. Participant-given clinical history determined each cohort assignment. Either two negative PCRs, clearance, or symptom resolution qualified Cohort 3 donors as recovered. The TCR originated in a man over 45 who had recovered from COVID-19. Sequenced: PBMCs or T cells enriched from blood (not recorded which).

The CDR3 protein is CAMRGQENEKLFF. The CDR3 DNA reads as TGTGCCATGAGGGGACAGGAGAATGAAAAACTGTTTTTT. This chain connects TRBV10-3 to TRBJ1-4; 8 bases are shared with TRBD1. From germline, CDR1 is ENHRY and CDR2 SYGVKD. CDR3 length: 13 amino acids. J gave up 5 bases and V 9 bases, and 5 bases lay outside the gene matches.